One and the same sample provided the 14 T cell receptor beta chains below, sequenced in a study of T cell changes during pregnancy in multiple sclerosis. Sequencing used immunoSEQ multiplex PCR; TCRdb keeps in-frame clones, though not all of them. The top ten hold roughly 6.1% of the sample, which has tens of thousands of clones, 90% to 95% seen once. The sequencing here drew on CD8+ T cells from peripheral blood mononuclear cells, taken in the second trimester of pregnancy. The receptors were sampled from a female donor with multiple sclerosis, enrolled in a pregnancy study.

The chain is built from TRBV7-7 and TRBJ2-2; possibly TRBD1 for D (5 bases). Germline loops: CDR1 SSHAT, CDR2 FNYEAQ (reference sequence). The germline V and J ends were trimmed by 5 bases and 1 base, with 11 bases remaining between them. CDR3 length: 15 residues. CDR3 coding DNA: TGTGCCAGCAGCGCGACAGAAAGGAACACCGGGGAGCTGTTTTTT. This translates into CASSATERNTGELFF.

The J gene is TRBJ2-7, the V gene TRBV12-5; D perhaps matches TRBD2 (5 bases). The germline gives CDR1 LGHNT, CDR2 FRNRAP. V gave up 0 bases and J gave up 3 bases, with 15 bases separating them. CDR3 length equals 16 residues. CDR3 in DNA: TGTGCTAGTGGTTTGGTAGGCGAGGGCGGGTACTACGAGCAGTACTTC. Translating gives CASGLVGEGGYYEQYF.

This chain uses TRBV6-5 with TRBJ1-1, with 10 bases fitting TRBD1. The CDR3 sequence is 16 residues long. The trim removed 0 bases at V and 1 base at J, leaving 2 bases unmatched. Germline lookup yields CDR1 MNHEY and CDR2 SVGAGI. The CDR3, as DNA: TGTGCCAGCAGTTACTCGGGACAGGGGAAGAACACTGAAGCTTTCTTT. Its protein is CASSYSGQGKNTEAFF.

The chain uses TRBV2 and TRBJ2-2, with 9 bases identical to TRBD1. The CDR3 spans 17 residues. Germline trimming cut 7 bases from V and 3 bases from J; bases unmatched to any gene: 12. From germline, CDR1 is SNHLY and CDR2 FYNNEI. CDR3 nucleotide sequence: TGTGCCAGCACCGACACCGGGACAGGGTGGGACACCGGGGAGCTGTTTTTT. It translates to CASTDTGTGWDTGELFF.

The V and J genes are TRBV19 and TRBJ1-6; 10 positions agree with TRBD1. The CDR3 runs 13 residues. Trimming at V came to 9 bases and at J to 9 bases, leaving 5 bases not matched to a gene. The germline V gene encodes CDR1 LNHDA and CDR2 SQIVND (reference sequence). CDR3 nucleotide sequence: TGTGCCAGCGCCGGGACAGGGGTTTCACCCCTCCACTTT. Protein product: CASAGTGVSPLHF.

The chain is built from TRBV9 and TRBJ1-2, with TRBD1 matching over 10 bases. In germline, CDR1 is SGDLS, CDR2 YYNGEE. Germline trimming cut 2 bases from V and 4 bases from J; bases unmatched to any gene: 11. The CDR3 totals 17 residues. The CDR3 here is CASSVSLPGTGAYGYTF. The CDR3, as DNA: TGTGCCAGCAGCGTTTCTCTCCCGGGGACAGGGGCCTATGGCTACACCTTC. Drawing the rest from reference TRBV9 and TRBJ1-2, the complete variable domain is DSGVTQTPKHLITATGQRVTLRCSPRSGDLSVYWYQQSLDQGLQFLIQYYNGEERAKGNILERFSAQQFPDLHSELNLSSLELGDSALYFCASSVSLPGTGAYGYTFGSGTRLTVV.

The chain combines TRBV4-1 with TRBJ2-1; 12 bases align to TRBD2. The V and J ends lost 1 base and 14 bases, in that order; junction bases with no gene match: 6. Germline V gives CDR1 MGHRA, CDR2 YSYEKL. The CDR3 sequence is 14 residues long. As DNA, the CDR3 is TGCGCCAGCAGCCAAGGGACTAGCGGGGAAGAGGAGTTCTTC. Translating it yields CASSQGTSGEEEFF.

This clone has a single count. The rearrangement joins TRBV6-5 to TRBJ2-7; D is ambiguous. Germline CDR1 is MNHEY and CDR2 is SVGAGI. V was pared by 0 bases and J by 3 bases, with 9 bases between. The CDR3 runs to 14 residues. Here the CDR3 reads CASSYSNKNYEQYF. The CDR3, as DNA: TGTGCCAGCAGTTACTCGAACAAGAACTACGAGCAGTACTTC.

The chain has TRBV6-5 and TRBJ1-2, with D tentatively TRBD1 (6 bases). The CDR3 extends over 13 amino acids. V shed 3 bases and J shed 6 bases, with 11 bases lying between them. Germline CDR1 MNHEY, CDR2 SVGAGI. CDR3: CASSYLRGHGYTF. The CDR3 DNA reads as TGTGCCAGCAGTTATTTGCGGGGGCATGGCTACACCTTC.

In nucleotides, the CDR3 is TGTGCCTGGAGTAGGGACAGCAGAGAGACCCAGTACTTC. This gives the protein CAWSRDSRETQYF. V gene TRBV30 combines with J gene TRBJ2-5; 7 bases match TRBD1. This CDR3 has 13 residues. With 2 bases clipped from V and 4 bases from J, the junction kept 4 bases outside the gene matches. Germline CDR1 reads GTSNPN; CDR2 reads SVGIG (reference sequence).

The chain carries TRBV10-1 and TRBJ2-1; TRBD1 matches at 9 bases. Germline values: CDR1 WNHNN, CDR2 SYGVQD (reference sequence). The V and J ends lost 11 bases and 4 bases, in that order; junction bases with no gene match: 9. The CDR3 contains 14 residues. The CDR3 loop is CAGIGTGLYNEQFF. CDR3 nucleotides: TGCGCCGGCATAGGGACAGGGTTGTACAATGAGCAGTTCTTC.

V gene TRBV5-1 combines with J gene TRBJ1-1; D is undetermined. CDR3 length: 15 amino acids. Germline CDR1 SGHRS, CDR2 YFSETQ. V gave up 3 bases and J gave up 5 bases, with 17 bases separating them. The CDR3 DNA is TGCGCCAGCAGCTGGCCTGATGGTCCGCAGACTGAAGCTTTCTTT. As protein: CASSWPDGPQTEAFF.

V is TRBV9 and J is TRBJ1-4, with 8 bases matching TRBD1. In germline, CDR1 is SGDLS, CDR2 YYNGEE. This CDR3 region has 16 residues. J gave up 8 bases and V 3 bases, and 12 bases lay outside the gene matches. CDR3 bases: TGTGCCAGCAGCGCCGAACGGACAGGGTTTCGAGAAAAACTGTTTTTT. Translation: CASSAERTGFREKLFF.

V usage is TRBV27 and J usage is TRBJ2-7; a weak D match, TRBD1 (5 bases). With 4 bases removed from V and 3 bases from J, the gap between germline ends came to 7 bases. CDR1 and CDR2 (germline): MNHEY, SMNVEV (reference sequence). The CDR3 extends over 12 amino acids. The CDR3 sequence is CASSYQGYEQYF. Here the CDR3 DNA reads TGTGCCAGCAGTTACCAGGGCTACGAGCAGTACTTC.